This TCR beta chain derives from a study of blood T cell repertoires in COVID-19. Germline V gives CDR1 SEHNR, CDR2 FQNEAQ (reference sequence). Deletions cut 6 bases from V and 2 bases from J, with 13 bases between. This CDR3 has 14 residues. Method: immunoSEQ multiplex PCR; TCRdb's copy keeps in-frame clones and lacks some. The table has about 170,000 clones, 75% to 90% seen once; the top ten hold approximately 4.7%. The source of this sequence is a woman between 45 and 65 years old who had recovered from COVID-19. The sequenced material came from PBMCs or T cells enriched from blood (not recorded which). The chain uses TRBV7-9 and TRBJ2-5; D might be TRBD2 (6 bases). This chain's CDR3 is CASSSGVGQETQYF. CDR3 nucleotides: TGTGCCAGCAGTTCGGGAGTGGGGCAAGAGACCCAGTACTTC.